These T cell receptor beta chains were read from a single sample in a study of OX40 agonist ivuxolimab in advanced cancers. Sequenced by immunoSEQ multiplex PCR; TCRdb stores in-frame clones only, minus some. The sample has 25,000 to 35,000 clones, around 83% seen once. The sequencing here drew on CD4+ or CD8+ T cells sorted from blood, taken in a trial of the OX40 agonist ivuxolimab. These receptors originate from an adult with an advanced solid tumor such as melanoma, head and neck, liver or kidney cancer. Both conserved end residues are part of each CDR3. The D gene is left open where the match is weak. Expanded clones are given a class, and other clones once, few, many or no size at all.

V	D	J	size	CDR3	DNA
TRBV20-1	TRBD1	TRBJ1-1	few	CSARETGGF	TGCAGTGCTAGAGAGACAGGGGGCTTT
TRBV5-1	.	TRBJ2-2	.	CASSLGGHNTGELFF	TGCGCCAGCAGCTTGGGGGGACACAACACCGGGGAGCTGTTTTTT
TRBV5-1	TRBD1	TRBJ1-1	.	CASREQGASTEAFF	TGCGCCAGCAGGGAACAGGGGGCGAGCACTGAAGCTTTCTTT
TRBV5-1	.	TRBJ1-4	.	CASSVRQREKLFF	TGCGCCAGCAGTGTCAGACAGAGGGAAAAACTGTTTTTT
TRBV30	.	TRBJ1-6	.	CAWSVGTGNSPLHF	TGTGCCTGGAGTGTAGGGACGGGGAATTCACCCCTCCACTTT
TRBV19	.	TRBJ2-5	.	CASSIGGQFLGTQYF	TGTGCCAGTAGTATAGGCGGACAGTTTTTAGGGACCCAGTACTTC
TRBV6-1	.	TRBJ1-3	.	CASSEVGAQAGNTIYF	TGTGCCAGCAGTGAAGTGGGGGCTCAAGCTGGAAACACCATATATTTT
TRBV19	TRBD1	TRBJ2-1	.	CASSMIGQGNEQFF	TGTGCCAGTAGTATGATAGGACAGGGGAATGAGCAGTTCTTC
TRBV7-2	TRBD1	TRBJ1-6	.	CASSSRRTGFNSPLHF	TGTGCCAGCAGCTCACGGAGGACAGGGTTTAATTCACCCCTCCACTTT
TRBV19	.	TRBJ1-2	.	CASSKSVDGYTF	TGTGCCAGTAGTAAGTCAGTCGACGGCTACACCTTC
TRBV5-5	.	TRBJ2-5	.	CASSFGDQETQYF	TGTGCCAGCAGCTTCGGAGATCAAGAGACCCAGTACTTC
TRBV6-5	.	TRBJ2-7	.	CASRPEITRAYEQYF	TGTGCCAGCAGACCCGAAATAACCCGGGCCTACGAGCAGTACTTC
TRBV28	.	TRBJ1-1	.	CASSLPNPISNTEAFF	TGTGCCAGCAGTTTACCCAATCCCATTTCGAACACTGAAGCTTTCTTT
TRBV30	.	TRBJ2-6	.	CAWSVGSSGANVLTF	TGTGCCTGGAGTGTCGGGAGCTCTGGGGCCAACGTCCTGACTTTC
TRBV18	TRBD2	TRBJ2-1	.	CASSQSVAGENEQFF	TGTGCCAGCTCACAGAGTGTAGCGGGGGAGAATGAGCAGTTCTTC
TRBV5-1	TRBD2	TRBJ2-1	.	CASSLAWTSGGNEQFF	TGCGCCAGCAGCTTGGCCTGGACTAGCGGGGGCAATGAGCAGTTCTTC
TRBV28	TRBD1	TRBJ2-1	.	CAISGAGGEPNEQFF	TGTGCTATCAGTGGGGCAGGGGGCGAGCCCAATGAGCAGTTCTTC
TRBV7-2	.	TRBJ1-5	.	CASSLKMSVNQPQHF	TGTGCCAGCAGCTTAAAGATGTCGGTAAATCAGCCCCAGCATTTT
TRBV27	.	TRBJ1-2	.	CASSFRGKGYTF	TGTGCCAGCAGTTTTAGGGGCAAGGGCTACACCTTC
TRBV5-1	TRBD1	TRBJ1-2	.	CASRGEGTANYGYTF	TGCGCCAGCAGAGGGGAGGGGACAGCTAACTATGGCTACACCTTC
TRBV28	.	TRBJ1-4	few	CASSPPAGSAEKLFF	TGTGCCAGCAGCCCACCAGCTGGTTCTGCTGAAAAACTGTTTTTT
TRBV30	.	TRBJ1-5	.	CAWSVRGVSNQPQHF	TGTGCCTGGAGTGTACGGGGGGTGAGCAATCAGCCCCAGCATTTT
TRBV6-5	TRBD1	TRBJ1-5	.	CASSRRQGDQPQHF	TGTGCCAGCAGCCGTAGACAGGGTGATCAGCCCCAGCATTTT
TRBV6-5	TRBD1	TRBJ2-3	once	CASSLTGAEVTDTQYF	TGTGCCAGCAGTTTGACAGGGGCGGAGGTTACAGATACGCAGTATTTT
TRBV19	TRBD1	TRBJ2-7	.	CASSIRPGGYYEQYF	TGTGCCAGTAGTATCCGTCCAGGGGGTTACTACGAGCAGTACTTC
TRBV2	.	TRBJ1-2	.	CASSVENYGYTF	TGTGCCAGCAGTGTTGAGAACTATGGCTACACCTTC
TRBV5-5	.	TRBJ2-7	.	CASSSSPSSYEQYF	TGTGCCAGCAGCTCCTCCCCAAGCTCCTACGAGCAGTACTTC
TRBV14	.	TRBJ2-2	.	CASSQWDTGELFF	TGTGCCAGCAGCCAATGGGATACCGGGGAGCTGTTTTTT
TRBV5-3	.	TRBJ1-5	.	CARSRVVPTNQPQHF	TGTGCCAGAAGCCGGGTCGTCCCCACTAATCAGCCCCAGCATTTT
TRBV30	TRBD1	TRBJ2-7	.	CAWSVGQAYEQYF	TGTGCCTGGAGTGTAGGACAGGCCTACGAGCAGTACTTC
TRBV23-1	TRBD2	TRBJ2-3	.	CASNPGGPSTDTQYF	TGCGCCAGCAACCCGGGAGGCCCCAGCACAGATACGCAGTATTTT
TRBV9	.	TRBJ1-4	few	CASSSGPNEKLFF	TGTGCCAGCAGCTCCGGGCCGAATGAAAAACTGTTTTTT
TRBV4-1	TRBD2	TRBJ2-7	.	CASSQDQAGGAYEQYF	TGCGCCAGCAGCCAAGATCAAGCGGGGGGAGCCTACGAGCAGTACTTC
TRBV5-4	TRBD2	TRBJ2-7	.	CASSLVAGTYEQYF	TGTGCCAGCAGCTTGGTAGCGGGAACATACGAGCAGTACTTC
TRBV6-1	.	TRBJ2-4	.	CASREGSTETREIQYF	TGTGCCAGCAGGGAAGGATCGACCGAGACGAGAGAGATTCAGTACTTC
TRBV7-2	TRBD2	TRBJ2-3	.	CASSSGRLAGADTQYF	TGTGCCAGCAGCTCAGGAAGACTAGCCGGGGCAGATACGCAGTATTTT
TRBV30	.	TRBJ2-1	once	CAWSVPRGGRNEQFF	TGTGCCTGGAGTGTGCCGAGGGGGGGCCGGAATGAGCAGTTCTTC